This T cell receptor (beta chain) was retrieved from a study of PD-L1 blockade in urothelial cancer (dated by TCRdb to 2015 to 2018). Background for the entire study: Therapy was started at some point between 2013 and 2015 for all patients, and atezolizumab 1,200 mg was administered intravenously every 3 weeks. About 90% of the roughly 29 patients were identified as males with urothelial cancer of bladder origin, and a prior smoking history was reported by 18 of 29 patients. Patients had an ECOG performance status of 0 or 1 and had received between 0 and 3 prior chemotherapy regimens. Blood samples were analyzed 3 weeks after the start of treatment (second dose) and 6 weeks after the start of treatment. Blood samples gave median yields of about 150,000 T cells and 82,636 unique TCRs, along with a median clonality of about 0.084. The study was an exploratory multi-omic analysis of somatic, immune and clinical correlates of response to PD-L1 blockade with atezolizumab in urothelial cancer. Pretreatment tumor samples, along with matched peripheral blood serially collected before and after atezolizumab treatment, were subjected to TCR sequencing. Durable clinical benefit meant progression-free survival longer than 6 months, and TCR features were also tested against progression-free and overall survival. In the same patients, pretreatment tumors underwent whole exome sequencing and RNA sequencing in addition to TCR sequencing. Durable clinical benefit was achieved by nine patients and was not achieved by 20 patients. Under 30 patients had pretreatment blood TCR-seq, roughly 25 had at least one posttreatment blood collection, and roughly 25 had tumor TCR-seq. Broader findings and caveats from the paper: Patients with durable benefit showed greater expansion of tumor-associated TCR clones in peripheral blood 3 weeks after starting treatment (n ≈ 21, p = 0.022). A pretreatment peripheral blood TCR clonality below the median was linked to improved progression-free and overall survival. Because of the small sample size (n ≈ 31) and the many exploratory analyses performed, the results are intended to be regarded as hypothesis-generating.

Concerning this clone itself: Its antigen is still unknown. Per-base quality was not reported, and no clone a single base away is much larger than it.

From its cysteine to its phenylalanine, the CDR3 spans 15 amino acids. The DNA shown is the 45-base CDR3, in frame from base 1. The V end gives up 3 bases and the J end 3 bases, leaving 3 bases in the junction not matched to a gene. CDR1 and CDR2 were assigned from the germline V gene (reference sequence) as LNHDA and SQIVND. The label giving this sample's time point can be read as: peripheral blood 6 weeks after treatment start. The cohort comprised 25 to 35 patients with locally advanced or metastatic urothelial carcinoma treated at Memorial Sloan Kettering on a trial protocol. Peripheral blood mononuclear cells were collected pretreatment and during treatment, with between 1 and 8 total time points per patient. The Qiagen DNeasy Blood extraction kit was used to purify genomic DNA from total PBMCs and from tumor samples. Collected pretreatment and during treatment, PBMCs were isolated and stored as previously described.

Synthetic TCR analog templates were spiked into each PCR so that absolute template abundance could be estimated from read counts. The immunoSEQ assay was used to amplify TCRbeta CDR3 regions from genomic DNA with bias-controlled V and J gene primers. Sequencing of rearranged TCRbeta segments was performed at approximately 20X coverage. On the authors' methods: Clustering was used to correct sequencing errors, and CDR3s were annotated against IMGT to assign V, D and J genes. Downstream analyses used only productive TCRbeta rearrangements and left out out-of-frame or stop-codon sequences. To compute clonality, Shannon entropy was normalized by the log of the number of unique productive sequences and then subtracted from one. Clones differing between time points or between blood and tumor were identified by Fisher's exact test with Benjamini-Hochberg correction at adjusted p below 0.01. Drawn from immuneACCESS, this table holds only the in-frame rearrangements with V and J called that TCRdb kept. Clones are partly lost; checked studies trace under half to an unresolved V gene and leave the rest unexplained. Clone size and the V and J calls come from that table; the DNA yielded D and trimming. This sample has under 30,000 clones in its table, and approximately 80% of those were observed once. Around 3.4% of the sample goes to the ten largest clones.

Source: PBMCs, taken around atezolizumab (anti-PD-L1) treatment. The TCR originated in a man in his 70s with urothelial cancer. Rearrangement joined TRBV19 to TRBJ1-5, with 9 bases matching TRBD1. The CDR3 corresponds to CASSMGQGLNQPQHF. The bases read TGTGCCAGTAGTATGGGACAGGGCCTCAATCAGCCCCAGCATTTT. Full variable domain (CDR3 extended with the reference TRBV19 and TRBJ1-5 proteins): DGGITQSPKYLFRKEGQNVTLSCEQNLNHDAMYWYRQDPGQGLRLIYYSQIVNDFQKGDIAEGYSVSREKKESFPLTVTSAQKNPTAFYLCASSMGQGLNQPQHFGDGTRLSIL.